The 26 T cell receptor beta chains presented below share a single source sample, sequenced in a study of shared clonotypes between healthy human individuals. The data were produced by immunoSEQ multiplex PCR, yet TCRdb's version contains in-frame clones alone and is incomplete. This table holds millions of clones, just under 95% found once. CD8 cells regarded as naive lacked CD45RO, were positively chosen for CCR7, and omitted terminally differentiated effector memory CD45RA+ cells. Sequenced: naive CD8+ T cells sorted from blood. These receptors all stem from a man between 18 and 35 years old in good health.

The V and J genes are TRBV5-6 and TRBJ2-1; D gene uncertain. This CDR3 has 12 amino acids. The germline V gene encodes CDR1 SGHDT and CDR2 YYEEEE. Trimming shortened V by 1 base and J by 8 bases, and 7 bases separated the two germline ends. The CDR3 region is CASSLKFYEQFF. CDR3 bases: TGTGCCAGCAGCTTGAAATTCTATGAGCAGTTCTTC.

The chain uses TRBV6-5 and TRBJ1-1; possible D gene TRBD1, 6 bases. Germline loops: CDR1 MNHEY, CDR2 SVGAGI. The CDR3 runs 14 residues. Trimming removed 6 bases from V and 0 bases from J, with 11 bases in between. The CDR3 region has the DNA TGTGCCAGCAGATGGACAGTTATGAACACTGAAGCTTTCTTT. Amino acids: CASRWTVMNTEAFF.

CDR3 DNA: TGTGCCAGTAGTATAATATTGGACTACGAGCAGTACTTC. Translation: CASSIILDYEQYF. J is TRBJ2-7 and V is TRBV19; D is unresolved. Per the germline V gene, CDR1 is LNHDA and CDR2 is SQIVND (reference sequence). Trimming took 2 bases from V and 3 from J, leaving 8 bases between them. The CDR3 is 13 residues long.

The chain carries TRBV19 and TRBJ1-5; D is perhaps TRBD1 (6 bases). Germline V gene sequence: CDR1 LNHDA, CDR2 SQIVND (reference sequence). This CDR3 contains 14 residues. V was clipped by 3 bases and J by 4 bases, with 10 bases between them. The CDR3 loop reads CASSMRGANQPQHF. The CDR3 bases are TGTGCCAGTAGTATGAGGGGGGCGAATCAGCCCCAGCATTTT. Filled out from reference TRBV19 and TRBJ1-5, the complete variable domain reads DGGITQSPKYLFRKEGQNVTLSCEQNLNHDAMYWYRQDPGQGLRLIYYSQIVNDFQKGDIAEGYSVSREKKESFPLTVTSAQKNPTAFYLCASSMRGANQPQHFGDGTRLSIL.

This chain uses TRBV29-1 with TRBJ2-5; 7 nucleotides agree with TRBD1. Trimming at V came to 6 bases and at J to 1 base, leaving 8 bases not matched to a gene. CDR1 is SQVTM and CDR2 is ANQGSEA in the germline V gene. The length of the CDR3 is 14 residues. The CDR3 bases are TGCAGCGTGGAAAGACAGGGTTCCCAAGAGACCCAGTACTTC. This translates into CSVERQGSQETQYF.

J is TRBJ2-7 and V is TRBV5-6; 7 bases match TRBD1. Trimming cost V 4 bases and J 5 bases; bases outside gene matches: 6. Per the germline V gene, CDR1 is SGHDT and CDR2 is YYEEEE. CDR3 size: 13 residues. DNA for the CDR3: TGTGCCAGCAGCGACGACAGGGCCCACGAGCAGTACTTC. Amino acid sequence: CASSDDRAHEQYF.

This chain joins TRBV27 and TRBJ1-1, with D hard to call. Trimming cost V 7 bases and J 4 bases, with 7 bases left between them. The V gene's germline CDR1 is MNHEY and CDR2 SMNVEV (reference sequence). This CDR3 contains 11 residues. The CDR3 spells CASIGITEAFF. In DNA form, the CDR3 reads TGTGCCAGCATAGGCATCACTGAAGCTTTCTTT.

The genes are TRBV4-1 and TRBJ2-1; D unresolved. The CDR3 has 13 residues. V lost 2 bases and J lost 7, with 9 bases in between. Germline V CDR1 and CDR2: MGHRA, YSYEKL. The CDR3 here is CASSQPGLNEQFF. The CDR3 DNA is TGCGCCAGCAGCCAACCGGGCTTGAATGAGCAGTTCTTC.

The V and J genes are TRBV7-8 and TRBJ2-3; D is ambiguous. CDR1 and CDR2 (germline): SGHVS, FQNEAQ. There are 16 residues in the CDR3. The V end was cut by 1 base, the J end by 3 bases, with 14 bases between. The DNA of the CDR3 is TGTGCCAGCAGCTTAGGGGTACTGGCTCATACAGATACGCAGTATTTT. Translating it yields CASSLGVLAHTDTQYF.

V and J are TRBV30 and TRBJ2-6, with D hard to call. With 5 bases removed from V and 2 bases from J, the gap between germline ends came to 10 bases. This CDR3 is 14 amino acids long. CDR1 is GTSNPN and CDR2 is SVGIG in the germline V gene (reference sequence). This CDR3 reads CAWVDPAGANVLTF. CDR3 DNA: TGTGCCTGGGTAGACCCGGCTGGGGCCAACGTCCTGACTTTC.

DNA for the CDR3: TGTGCCAGCAGTTACAAGGGTGAGCTTAATTCACCCCTCCACTTT. This encodes CASSYKGELNSPLHF. The chain has TRBV6-5 and TRBJ1-6; D gene unclear. CDR1 and CDR2 (germline): MNHEY, SVGAGI. V lost 2 bases and J lost 6, with 11 bases in between. The CDR3 runs to 15 residues.

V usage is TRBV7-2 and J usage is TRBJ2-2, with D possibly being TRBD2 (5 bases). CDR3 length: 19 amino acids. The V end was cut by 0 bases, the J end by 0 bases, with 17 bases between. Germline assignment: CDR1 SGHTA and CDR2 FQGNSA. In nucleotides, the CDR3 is TGTGCCAGCAGCTTAGCGCAGGATATAGCGCCAACGAACACCGGGGAGCTGTTTTTT. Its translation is CASSLAQDIAPTNTGELFF.

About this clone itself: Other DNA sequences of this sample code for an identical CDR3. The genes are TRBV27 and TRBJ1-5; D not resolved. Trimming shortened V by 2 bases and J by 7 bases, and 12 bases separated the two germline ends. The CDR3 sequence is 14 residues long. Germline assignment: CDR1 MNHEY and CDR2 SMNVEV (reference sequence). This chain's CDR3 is CASSLRDSGQPQHF. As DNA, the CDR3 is TGTGCCAGCAGTTTACGGGATTCGGGGCAGCCCCAGCATTTT.

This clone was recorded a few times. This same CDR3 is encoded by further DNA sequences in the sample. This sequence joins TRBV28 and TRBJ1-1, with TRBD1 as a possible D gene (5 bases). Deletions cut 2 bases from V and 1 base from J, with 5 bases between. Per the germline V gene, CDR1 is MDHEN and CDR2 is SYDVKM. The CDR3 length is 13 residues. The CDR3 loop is CASSLTGNTEAFF. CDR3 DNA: TGTGCCAGCAGTTTAACAGGGAACACTGAAGCTTTCTTT.

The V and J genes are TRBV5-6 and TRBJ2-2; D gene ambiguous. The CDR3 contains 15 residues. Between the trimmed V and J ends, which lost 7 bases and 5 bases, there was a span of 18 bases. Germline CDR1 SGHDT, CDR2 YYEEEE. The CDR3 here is CASRPTGSITGELFF. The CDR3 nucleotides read TGTGCCAGCCGTCCGACGGGCAGCATTACCGGGGAGCTGTTTTTT.

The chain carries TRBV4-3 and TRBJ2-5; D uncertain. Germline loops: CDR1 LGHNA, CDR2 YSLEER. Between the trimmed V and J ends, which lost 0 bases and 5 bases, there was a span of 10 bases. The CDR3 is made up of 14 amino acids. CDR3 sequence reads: CASSQEPGTETQYF. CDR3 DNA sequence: TGCGCCAGCAGCCAAGAGCCAGGAACGGAGACCCAGTACTTC.

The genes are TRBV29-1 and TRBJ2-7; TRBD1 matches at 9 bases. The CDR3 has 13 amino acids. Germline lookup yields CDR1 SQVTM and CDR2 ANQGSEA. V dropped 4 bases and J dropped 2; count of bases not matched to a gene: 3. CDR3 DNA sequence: TGCAGCGTTGGCCGACAGGGGGCCTACGAGCAGTACTTC. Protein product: CSVGRQGAYEQYF.

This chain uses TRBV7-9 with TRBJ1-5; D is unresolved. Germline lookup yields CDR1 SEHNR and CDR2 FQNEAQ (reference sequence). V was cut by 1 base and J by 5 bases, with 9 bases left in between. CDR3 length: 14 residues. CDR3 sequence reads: CASSLVGSHQPQHF. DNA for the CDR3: TGTGCCAGCAGCTTAGTTGGGAGTCATCAGCCCCAGCATTTT.

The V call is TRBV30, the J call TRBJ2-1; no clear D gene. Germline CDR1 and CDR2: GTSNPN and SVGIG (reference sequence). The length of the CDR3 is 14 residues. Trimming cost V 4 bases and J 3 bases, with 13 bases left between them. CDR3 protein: CAWTGALGYNEQFF. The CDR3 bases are TGTGCCTGGACCGGAGCCCTGGGCTACAATGAGCAGTTCTTC.

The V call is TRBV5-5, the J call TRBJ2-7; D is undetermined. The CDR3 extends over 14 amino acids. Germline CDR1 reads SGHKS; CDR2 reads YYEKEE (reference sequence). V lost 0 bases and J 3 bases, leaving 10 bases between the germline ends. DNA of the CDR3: TGTGCCAGCAGCTTGGTGGCGAAAATCTACGAGCAGTACTTC. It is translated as CASSLVAKIYEQYF.

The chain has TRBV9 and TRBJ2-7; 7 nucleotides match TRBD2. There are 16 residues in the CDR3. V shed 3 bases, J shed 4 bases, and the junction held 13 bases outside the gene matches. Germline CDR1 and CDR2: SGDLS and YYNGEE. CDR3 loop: CASSGEASGLLYEQYF. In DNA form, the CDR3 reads TGTGCCAGCAGCGGTGAGGCTAGCGGCCTGCTATACGAGCAGTACTTC.

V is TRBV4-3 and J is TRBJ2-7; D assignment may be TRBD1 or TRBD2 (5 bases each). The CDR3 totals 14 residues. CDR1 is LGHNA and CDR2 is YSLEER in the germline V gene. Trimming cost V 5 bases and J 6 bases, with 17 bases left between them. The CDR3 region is CASSSGTGAIEQYF. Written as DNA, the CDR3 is TGCGCCAGCAGCTCCGGGACCGGCGCTATCGAGCAGTACTTC.

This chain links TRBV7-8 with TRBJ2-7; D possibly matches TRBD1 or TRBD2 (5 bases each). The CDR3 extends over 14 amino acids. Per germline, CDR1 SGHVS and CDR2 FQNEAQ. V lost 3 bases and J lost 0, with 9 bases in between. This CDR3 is CASSLLGDSYEQYF. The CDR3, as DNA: TGTGCCAGCAGCTTGTTGGGGGACTCCTACGAGCAGTACTTC.

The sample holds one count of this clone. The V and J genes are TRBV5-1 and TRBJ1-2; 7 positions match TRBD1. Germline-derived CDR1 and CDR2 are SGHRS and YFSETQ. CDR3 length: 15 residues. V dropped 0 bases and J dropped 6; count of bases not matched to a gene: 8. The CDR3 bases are TGCGCCAGCAGCTTGGGAGGGGGCGCAGGGGATGGCTACACCTTC. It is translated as CASSLGGGAGDGYTF.

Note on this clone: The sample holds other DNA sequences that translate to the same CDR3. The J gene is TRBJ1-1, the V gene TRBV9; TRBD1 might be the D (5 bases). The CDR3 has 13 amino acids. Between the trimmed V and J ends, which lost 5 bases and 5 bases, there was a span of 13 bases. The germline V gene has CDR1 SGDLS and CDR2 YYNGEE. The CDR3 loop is CASSLGGGTEAFF. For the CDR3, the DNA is TGTGCCAGCAGTCTGGGGGGAGGGACTGAAGCTTTCTTT.

The CDR3 reads CASNHDGADTQYF. The CDR3 region has the DNA TGTGCCAGCAACCACGACGGGGCGGATACGCAGTATTTT. The V gene is TRBV14, the J gene TRBJ2-3; D assignment may be TRBD1 or TRBD2 (5 bases each). Deletions cut 7 bases from V and 6 bases from J, with 14 bases between. The CDR3 covers 13 residues. The V gene's germline CDR1 is SGHDN and CDR2 FVKESK. The whole variable domain, remainder taken from reference TRBV14 and TRBJ2-3, is EAGVTQFPSHSVIEKGQTVTLRCDPISGHDNLYWYRRVMGKEIKFLLHFVKESKQDESGMPNNRFLAERTGGTYSTLKVQPAELEDSGVYFCASNHDGADTQYFGPGTRLTVL.